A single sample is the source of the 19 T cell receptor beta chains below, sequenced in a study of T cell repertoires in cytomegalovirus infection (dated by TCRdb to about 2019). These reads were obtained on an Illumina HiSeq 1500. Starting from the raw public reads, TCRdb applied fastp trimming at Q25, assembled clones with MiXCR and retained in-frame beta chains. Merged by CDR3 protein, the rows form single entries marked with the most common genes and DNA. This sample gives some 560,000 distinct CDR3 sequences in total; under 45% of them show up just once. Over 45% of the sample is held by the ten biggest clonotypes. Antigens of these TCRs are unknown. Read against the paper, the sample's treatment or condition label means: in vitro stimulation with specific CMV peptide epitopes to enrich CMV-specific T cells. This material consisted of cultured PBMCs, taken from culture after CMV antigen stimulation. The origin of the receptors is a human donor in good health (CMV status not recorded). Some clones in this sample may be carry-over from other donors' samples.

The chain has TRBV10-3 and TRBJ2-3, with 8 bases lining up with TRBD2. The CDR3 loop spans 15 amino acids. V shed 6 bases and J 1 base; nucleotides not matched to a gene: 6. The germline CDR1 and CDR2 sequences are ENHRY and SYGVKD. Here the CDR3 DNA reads TGTGCCATCAGCACTCAGACTAGCGGCACAGATACGCAGTATTTT. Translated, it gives CAISTQTSGTDTQYF.

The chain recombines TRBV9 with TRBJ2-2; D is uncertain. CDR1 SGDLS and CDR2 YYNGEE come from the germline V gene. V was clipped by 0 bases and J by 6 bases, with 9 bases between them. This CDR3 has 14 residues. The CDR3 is CASSVAPSPGELFF. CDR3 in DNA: TGTGCCAGCAGCGTAGCCCCTTCCCCCGGGGAGCTGTTTTTT. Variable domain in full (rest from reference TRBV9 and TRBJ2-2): DSGVTQTPKHLITATGQRVTLRCSPRSGDLSVYWYQQSLDQGLQFLIQYYNGEERAKGNILERFSAQQFPDLHSELNLSSLELGDSALYFCASSVAPSPGELFFGEGSRLTVL.

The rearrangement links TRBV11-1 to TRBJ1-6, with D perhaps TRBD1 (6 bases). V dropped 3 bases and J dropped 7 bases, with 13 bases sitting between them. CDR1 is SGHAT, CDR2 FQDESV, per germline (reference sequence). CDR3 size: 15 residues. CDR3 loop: CASSFFPGVNSPLHF. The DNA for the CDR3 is TGTGCCAGCAGCTTTTTCCCAGGGGTCAATTCACCCCTCCACTTT.

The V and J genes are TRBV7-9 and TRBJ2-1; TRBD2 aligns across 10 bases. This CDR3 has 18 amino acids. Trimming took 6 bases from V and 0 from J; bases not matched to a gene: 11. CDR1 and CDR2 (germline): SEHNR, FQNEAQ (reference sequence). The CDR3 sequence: CASSSRGSGRISYNEQFF. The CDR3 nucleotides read TGTGCCAGCAGTTCCCGGGGTAGCGGGAGGATCTCCTACAATGAGCAGTTCTTC.

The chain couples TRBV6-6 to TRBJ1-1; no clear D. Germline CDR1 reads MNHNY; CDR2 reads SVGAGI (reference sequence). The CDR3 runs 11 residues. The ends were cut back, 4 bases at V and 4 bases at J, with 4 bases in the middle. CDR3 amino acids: CASSSVTEAFF. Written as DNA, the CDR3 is TGTGCCAGCAGTTCTGTCACTGAAGCTTTCTTT.

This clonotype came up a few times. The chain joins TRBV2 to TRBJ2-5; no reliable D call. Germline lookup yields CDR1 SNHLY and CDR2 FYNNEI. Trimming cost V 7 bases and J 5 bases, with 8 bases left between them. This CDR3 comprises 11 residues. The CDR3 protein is CASTSRETQYF. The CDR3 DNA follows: TGTGCCAGCACCAGCAGGGAGACCCAGTACTTC.

DNA for the CDR3: TGTGCCAGCAGTTACTTGGGAGCCACAGATACGCAGTATTTT. Residues: CASSYLGATDTQYF. The chain has TRBV6-5 and TRBJ2-3, with a weak D call TRBD2 (5 bases). The V end was cut by 1 base, the J end by 2 bases, with 7 bases between. The germline V gene encodes CDR1 MNHEY and CDR2 SVGAGI. The CDR3 sequence is 14 residues long.

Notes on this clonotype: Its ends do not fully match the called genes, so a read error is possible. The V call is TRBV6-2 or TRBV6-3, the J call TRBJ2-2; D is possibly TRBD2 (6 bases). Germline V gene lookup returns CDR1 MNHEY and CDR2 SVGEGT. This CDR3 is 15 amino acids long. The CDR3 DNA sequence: TGTGCCAGCAGTTATAGGCTAGCGAACGCCGGGGAGCTGTTTTTT. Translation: CASSYRLANAGELFF.

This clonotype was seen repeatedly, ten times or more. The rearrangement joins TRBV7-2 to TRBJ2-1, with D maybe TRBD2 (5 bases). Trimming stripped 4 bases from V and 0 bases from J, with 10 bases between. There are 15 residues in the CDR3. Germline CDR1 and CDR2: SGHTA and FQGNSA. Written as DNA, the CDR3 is TGTGCCAGCAGCTCACGGGGTAGCTCCTACAATGAGCAGTTCTTC. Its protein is CASSSRGSSYNEQFF.

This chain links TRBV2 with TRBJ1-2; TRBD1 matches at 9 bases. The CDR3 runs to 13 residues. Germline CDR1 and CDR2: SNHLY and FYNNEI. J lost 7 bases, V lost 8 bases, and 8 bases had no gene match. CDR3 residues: CASRTGDFGGYTF. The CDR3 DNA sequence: TGTGCCAGCCGGACAGGGGACTTTGGTGGCTACACCTTC.

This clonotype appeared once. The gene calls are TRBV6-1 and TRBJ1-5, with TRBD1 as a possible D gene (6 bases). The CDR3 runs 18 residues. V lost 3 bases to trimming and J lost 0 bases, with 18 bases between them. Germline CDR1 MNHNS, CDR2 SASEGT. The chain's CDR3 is CASSENIQGFYSNQPQHF. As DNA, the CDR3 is TGTGCCAGCAGTGAGAACATCCAGGGGTTTTATAGCAATCAGCCCCAGCATTTT.

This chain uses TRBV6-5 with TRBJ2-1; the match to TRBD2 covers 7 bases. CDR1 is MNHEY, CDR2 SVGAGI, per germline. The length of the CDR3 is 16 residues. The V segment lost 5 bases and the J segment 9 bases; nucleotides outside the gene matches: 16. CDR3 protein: CASSVTRGTLSGEQFF. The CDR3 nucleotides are TGTGCCAGCAGTGTGACGCGGGGGACCCTTTCGGGTGAGCAGTTCTTC.

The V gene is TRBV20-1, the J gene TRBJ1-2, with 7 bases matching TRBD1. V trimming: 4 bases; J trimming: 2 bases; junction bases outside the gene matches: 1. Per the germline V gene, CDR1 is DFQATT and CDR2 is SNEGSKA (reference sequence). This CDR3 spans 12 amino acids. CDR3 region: CSATGQNYGYTF. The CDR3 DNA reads TGCAGTGCTACGGGACAGAACTATGGCTACACCTTC.

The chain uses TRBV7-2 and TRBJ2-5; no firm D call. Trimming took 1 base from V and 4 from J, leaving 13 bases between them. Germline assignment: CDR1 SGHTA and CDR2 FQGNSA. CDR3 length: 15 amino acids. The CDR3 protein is CASSLGVSIGETQYF. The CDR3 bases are TGTGCCAGCAGCTTAGGGGTATCTATTGGAGAGACCCAGTACTTC.

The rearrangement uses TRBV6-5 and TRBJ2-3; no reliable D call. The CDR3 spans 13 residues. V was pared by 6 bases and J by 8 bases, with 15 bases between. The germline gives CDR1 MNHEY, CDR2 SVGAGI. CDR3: CASSYSSRATQYF. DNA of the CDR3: TGTGCCAGCAGCTACAGTAGTAGGGCTACGCAGTATTTT.

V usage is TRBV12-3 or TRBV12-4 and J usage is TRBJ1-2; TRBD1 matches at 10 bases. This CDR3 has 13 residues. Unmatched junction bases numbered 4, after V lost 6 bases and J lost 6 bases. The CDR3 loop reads CASSDRGRDGYTF. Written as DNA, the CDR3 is TGTGCCAGCAGCGACAGGGGGCGGGATGGCTACACCTTC.

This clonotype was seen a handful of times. The CDR3 DNA reads TGTGCCAGCACTCGGGCAGAGATGAACACTGAAGCTTTCTTT. This gives the protein CASTRAEMNTEAFF. The chain uses TRBV6-1 and TRBJ1-1; D remains unclear. CDR1 MNHNS and CDR2 SASEGT come from the germline V gene. This CDR3 is built from 14 residues. Between the trimmed V and J ends, which lost 7 bases and 0 bases, there was a span of 12 bases.

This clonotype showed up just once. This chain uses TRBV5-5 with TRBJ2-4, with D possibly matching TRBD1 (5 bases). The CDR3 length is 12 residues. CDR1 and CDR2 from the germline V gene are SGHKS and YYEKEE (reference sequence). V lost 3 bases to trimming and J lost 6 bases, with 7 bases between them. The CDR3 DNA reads TGTGCCAGCAGCTATACAGGAAACATTCAGTACTTC. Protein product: CASSYTGNIQYF.

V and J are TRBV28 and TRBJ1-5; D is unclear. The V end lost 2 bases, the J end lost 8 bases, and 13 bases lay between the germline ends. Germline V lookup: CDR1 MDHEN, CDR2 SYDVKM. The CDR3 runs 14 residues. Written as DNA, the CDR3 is TGTGCCAGCAGTTTAGACCGAGAATCAGAGCCCCAGCATTTT. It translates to CASSLDRESEPQHF. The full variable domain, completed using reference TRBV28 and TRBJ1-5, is DVKVTQSSRYLVKRTGEKVFLECVQDMDHENMFWYRQDPGLGLRLIYFSYDVKMKEKGDIPEGYSVSREKKERFSLILESASTNQTSMYLCASSLDRESEPQHFGDGTRLSIL.